The 9 T cell receptor beta chains listed next were all sequenced from one sample in a study of tumor and adjacent non-tumor tissue in lung cancer. Three rounds of nested PCR, following a modified ARM-PCR protocol, produced the TCRbeta library. TCRdb passed the multiplex PCR reads through MiXCR, listing each CDR3 protein once. The sample holds 100,000 to 120,000 distinct CDR3 sequences; under 90% are singletons and the top ten take 20% to 25%. This sample's RNA came from whole unsorted tissue. Input material: lung tumor tissue. These receptor sequences come from a man between 65 and 85 years old with non-small cell lung cancer.

Regarding this clonotype: Because the CDR3 is missing its conserved closing phenylalanine or tryptophan, this is likely a read error. The chain couples TRBV10-3 to TRBJ1-6; TRBD1 matches 10 bases. This CDR3 is 13 amino acids long. V dropped 11 bases and J dropped 7; count of bases not matched to a gene: 5. Germline CDR1 reads ENHRY; CDR2 reads SYGVKD. The CDR3 sequence is CAARTGGNSPLHI. CDR3 DNA sequence: TGTGCCGCACGGACAGGGGGGAATTCACCCCTCCACATT.

Of note for this clonotype: The conserved phenylalanine or tryptophan normally closing the CDR3 is absent here, so this likely arose from a read error. The chain combines TRBV6-5 with TRBJ2-7; D not certain. V was pared by 10 bases and J by 3 bases, with 13 bases between. CDR1 is MNHEY, CDR2 SVGAGI, per germline. This CDR3 contains 12 residues. The CDR3 DNA is TGTGCCACTAGGGAACACAACTACGAGCAGTACTCC. Its translation is CATREHNYEQYS.

Notes on this clonotype: A read error may produce the germline difference seen at one junction end. The V call is TRBV5-6, the J call TRBJ1-2, with D perhaps matching TRBD1 (5 bases). The germline CDR1 and CDR2 sequences are SGHDT and YYEEEE. This CDR3 has 15 amino acids. DNA of the CDR3: TGTACCAGCAGGAGAATCGACAGAGTTAACTATGGCTACACCTTC. This encodes CTSRRIDRVNYGYTF.

As regards this clonotype: Since no conserved phenylalanine or tryptophan closes the CDR3, a read error is the likely cause. The chain carries TRBV14 and TRBJ2-7, with TRBD1 matching 8 bases. The CDR3 has 15 residues. V gave up 6 bases and J gave up 3 bases; unmatched junction bases: 10. Germline CDR1 SGHDN, CDR2 FVKESK. CDR3 region: CASSPWTGTIYEQYI. CDR3 DNA: TGTGCCAGCAGTCCCTGGACAGGGACGATCTACGAGCAGTACATC.

Notes on this clonotype: Germline and junction disagree at one end, which may indicate a read error. The genes are TRBV6-5 and TRBJ1-4; D might be TRBD1 (6 bases). Germline V gives CDR1 MNHEY, CDR2 SVGAGI. The CDR3 has 15 amino acids. CDR3 in amino acids: CASRSGQRRCEILFF. The CDR3 nucleotides are TGTGCCAGCAGATCTGGACAGAGGAGATGTGAAATACTGTTTTTT.

The V and J genes are TRBV12-3 or TRBV12-4 and TRBJ1-5; 7 bases map to TRBD1. CDR3 length: 14 residues. J lost 5 bases, V lost 6 bases, and 7 bases had no gene match. DNA for the CDR3: TGTGCCAGCAGAGGACAGGATGATGATCAGCCCCAGCATTTT. Its translation is CASRGQDDDQPQHF.

A word on this clonotype: The junction departs from germline at one end; a sequencing error may be responsible. The V gene is TRBV5-8, the J gene TRBJ1-6; tentative D call: TRBD1 (6 bases). The CDR3 extends over 15 amino acids. The germline V gene encodes CDR1 SGHTS and CDR2 YDEGEE. The CDR3 loop is CANSLLQGGNSPLHF. For the CDR3, the DNA is TGTGCCAACAGCCTCCTACAGGGCGGAAATTCACCCCTCCACTTT.

As regards this clonotype: A read error may produce the germline difference seen at one junction end. This sequence joins TRBV5-1 and TRBJ1-2; tentatively, D is TRBD1 (5 bases). The V gene's germline CDR1 is SGHRS and CDR2 YFSETQ. The CDR3 totals 15 residues. This CDR3 is CASSHDGRGAQGYPF. The CDR3 DNA reads TGCGCCAGCAGCCACGACGGGAGAGGCGCGCAGGGCTACCCCTTC.

This rearrangement joins TRBV12-3 or TRBV12-4 to TRBJ2-1; perhaps D is TRBD1 or TRBD2 (7 bases each). The CDR3 covers 16 residues. V lost 11 bases, J lost 7 bases, and 27 bases lay in between. CDR3 sequence (DNA): TGTGCCTGCGGTTGGGGGGGTTGGGGCAGGGGGAATGAGCAGTTCTTC. As protein: CACGWGGWGRGNEQFF.